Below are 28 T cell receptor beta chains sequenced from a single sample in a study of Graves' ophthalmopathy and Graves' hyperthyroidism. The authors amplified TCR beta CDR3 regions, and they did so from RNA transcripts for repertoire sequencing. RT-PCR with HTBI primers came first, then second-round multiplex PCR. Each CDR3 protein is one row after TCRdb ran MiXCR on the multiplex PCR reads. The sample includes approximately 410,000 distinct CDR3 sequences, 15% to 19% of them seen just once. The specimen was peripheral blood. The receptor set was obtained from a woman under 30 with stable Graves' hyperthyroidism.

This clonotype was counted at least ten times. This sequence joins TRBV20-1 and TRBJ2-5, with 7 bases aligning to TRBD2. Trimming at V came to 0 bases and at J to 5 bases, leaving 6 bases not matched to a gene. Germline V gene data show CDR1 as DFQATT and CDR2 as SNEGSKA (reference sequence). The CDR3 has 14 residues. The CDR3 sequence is CSARDPGLSETQYF. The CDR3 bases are TGCAGTGCTAGAGACCCGGGACTAAGTGAGACCCAGTACTTC.

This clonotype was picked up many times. The CDR3 DNA follows: TGCGCCAGCAGCCATCCCGGGGGCAGCATACGGGAGCAGTACTTC. This codes for CASSHPGGSIREQYF. The chain is built from TRBV4-1 and TRBJ2-7; possibly TRBD1 or TRBD2 for D (6 bases each). This CDR3 spans 15 amino acids. Germline V gene sequence: CDR1 MGHRA, CDR2 YSYEKL. The V end was cut by 3 bases, the J end by 7 bases, with 19 bases between.

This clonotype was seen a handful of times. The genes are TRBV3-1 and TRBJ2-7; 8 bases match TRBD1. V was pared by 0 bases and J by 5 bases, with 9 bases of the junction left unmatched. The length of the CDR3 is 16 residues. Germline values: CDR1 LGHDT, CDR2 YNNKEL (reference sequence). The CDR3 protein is CASSQDPGQGNHEQYF. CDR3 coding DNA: TGTGCCAGCAGCCAAGATCCTGGACAGGGTAACCACGAGCAGTACTTC.

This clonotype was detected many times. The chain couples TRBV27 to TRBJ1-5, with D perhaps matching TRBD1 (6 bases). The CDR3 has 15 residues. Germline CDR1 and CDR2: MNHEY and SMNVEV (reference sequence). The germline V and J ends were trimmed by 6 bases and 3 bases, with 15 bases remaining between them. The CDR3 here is CASRPLGGLNQPQHF. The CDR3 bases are TGTGCCAGCAGGCCCCTTGGGGGGCTCAATCAGCCCCAGCATTTT.

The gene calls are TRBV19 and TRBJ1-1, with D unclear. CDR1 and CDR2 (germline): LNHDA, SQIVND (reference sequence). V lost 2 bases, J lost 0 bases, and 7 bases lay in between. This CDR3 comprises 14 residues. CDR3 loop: CASSIQVMNTEAFF. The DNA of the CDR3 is TGTGCCAGTAGTATACAGGTGATGAACACTGAAGCTTTCTTT.

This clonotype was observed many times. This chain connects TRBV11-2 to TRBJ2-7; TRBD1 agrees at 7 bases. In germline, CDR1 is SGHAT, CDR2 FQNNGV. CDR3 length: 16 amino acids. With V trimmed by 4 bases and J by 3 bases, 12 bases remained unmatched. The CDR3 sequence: CASSSTEGQNYYEQYF. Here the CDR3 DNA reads TGTGCCAGCAGCTCAACTGAGGGACAGAATTACTACGAGCAGTACTTC.

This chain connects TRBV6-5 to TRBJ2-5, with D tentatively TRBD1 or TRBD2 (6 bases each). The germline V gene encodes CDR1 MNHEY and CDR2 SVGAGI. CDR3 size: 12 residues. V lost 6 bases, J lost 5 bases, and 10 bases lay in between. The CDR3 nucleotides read TGTGCCAGCAGGAAAGGGGGGGAGACCCAGTACTTC. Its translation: CASRKGGETQYF.

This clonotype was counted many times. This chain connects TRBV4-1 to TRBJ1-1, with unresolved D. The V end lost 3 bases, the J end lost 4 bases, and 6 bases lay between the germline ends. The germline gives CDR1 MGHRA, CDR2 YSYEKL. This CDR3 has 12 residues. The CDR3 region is CASSHLITEAFF. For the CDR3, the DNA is TGCGCCAGCAGCCACTTGATCACTGAAGCTTTCTTT.

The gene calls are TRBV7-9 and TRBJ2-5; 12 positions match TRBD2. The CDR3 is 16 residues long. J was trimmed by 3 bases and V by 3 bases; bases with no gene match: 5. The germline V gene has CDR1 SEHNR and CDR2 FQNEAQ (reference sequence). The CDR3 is CASSFTTSGGEETQYF. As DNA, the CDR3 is TGTGCCAGCAGCTTTACGACTAGCGGGGGTGAAGAGACCCAGTACTTC.

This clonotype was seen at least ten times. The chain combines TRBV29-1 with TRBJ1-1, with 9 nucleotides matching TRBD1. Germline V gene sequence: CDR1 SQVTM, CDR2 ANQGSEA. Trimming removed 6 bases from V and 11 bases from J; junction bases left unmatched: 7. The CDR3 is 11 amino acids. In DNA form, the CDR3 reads TGCAGCGTGGGACAGGGTGGTATGGCTTTCTTT. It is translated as CSVGQGGMAFF.

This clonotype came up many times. CDR3 region: CATSAPGNTEAFF. Here the CDR3 DNA reads TGTGCCACCAGTGCGCCAGGGAACACTGAAGCTTTCTTT. The V call is TRBV24-1, the J call TRBJ1-1; D gene ambiguous. Per germline, CDR1 KGHDR and CDR2 SFDVKD. V dropped 5 bases and J dropped 1 base, with 7 bases sitting between them. This CDR3 comprises 13 residues.

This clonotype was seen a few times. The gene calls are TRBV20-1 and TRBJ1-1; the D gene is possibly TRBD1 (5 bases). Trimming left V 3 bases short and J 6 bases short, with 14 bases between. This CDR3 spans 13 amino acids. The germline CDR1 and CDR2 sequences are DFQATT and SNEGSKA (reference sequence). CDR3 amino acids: CSASHGTVAEAFF. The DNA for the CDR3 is TGCAGTGCTAGCCACGGGACGGTTGCTGAAGCTTTCTTT.

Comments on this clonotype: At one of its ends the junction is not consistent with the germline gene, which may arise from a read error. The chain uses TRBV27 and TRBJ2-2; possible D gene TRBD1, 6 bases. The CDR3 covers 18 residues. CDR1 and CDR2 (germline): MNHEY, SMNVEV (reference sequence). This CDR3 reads CASTPRGGAMSNSGELCF. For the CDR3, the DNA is TGTGCCAGCACCCCACGAGGGGGAGCAATGTCGAACTCCGGGGAGCTGTGTTTT.

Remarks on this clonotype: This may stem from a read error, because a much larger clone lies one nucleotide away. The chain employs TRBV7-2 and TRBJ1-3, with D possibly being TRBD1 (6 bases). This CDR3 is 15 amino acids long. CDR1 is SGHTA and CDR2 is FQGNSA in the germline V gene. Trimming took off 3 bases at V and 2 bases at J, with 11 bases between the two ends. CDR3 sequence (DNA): TGTGCCAGCAGCTTCACAGGGAACACTGGAAACACCATATATTTT. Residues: CASSFTGNTGNTIYF. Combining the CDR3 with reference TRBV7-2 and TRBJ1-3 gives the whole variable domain GAGVSQSPSNKVTEKGKDVELRCDPISGHTALYWYRQSLGQGLEFLIYFQGNSAPDKSGLPSDRFSAERTGGSVSTLTIQRTQQEDSAVYLCASSFTGNTGNTIYFGEGSWLTVV.

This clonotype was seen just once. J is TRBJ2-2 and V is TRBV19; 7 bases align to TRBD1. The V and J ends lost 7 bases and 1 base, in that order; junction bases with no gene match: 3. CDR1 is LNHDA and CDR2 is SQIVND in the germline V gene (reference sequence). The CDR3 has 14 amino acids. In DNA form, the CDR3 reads TGTGCCAGTACGACAGGGCTGAACACCGGGGAGCTGTTTTTT. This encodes CASTTGLNTGELFF.

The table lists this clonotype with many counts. CDR3 sequence reads: CASRMALNTEAFF. In nucleotides, the CDR3 is TGTGCCAGCAGAATGGCCCTTAACACTGAAGCTTTCTTT. The chain carries TRBV7-9 and TRBJ1-1, with D unclear. Trimming cost V 6 bases and J 2 bases, with 10 bases left between them. Germline V gene lookup returns CDR1 SEHNR and CDR2 FQNEAQ (reference sequence). CDR3 length equals 13 residues.

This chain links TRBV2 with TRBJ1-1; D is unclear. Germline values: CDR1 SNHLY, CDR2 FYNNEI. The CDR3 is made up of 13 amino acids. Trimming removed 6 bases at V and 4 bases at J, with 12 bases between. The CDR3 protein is CASRDGLSTEAFF. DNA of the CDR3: TGTGCCAGCAGGGACGGATTGAGCACTGAAGCTTTCTTT.

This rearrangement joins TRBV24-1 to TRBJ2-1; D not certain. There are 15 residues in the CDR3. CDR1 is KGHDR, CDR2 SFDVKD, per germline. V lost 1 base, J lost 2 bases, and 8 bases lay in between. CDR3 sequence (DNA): TGTGCCACCAGTGATTTAAGGATGACCTACAATGAGCAGTTCTTC. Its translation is CATSDLRMTYNEQFF.

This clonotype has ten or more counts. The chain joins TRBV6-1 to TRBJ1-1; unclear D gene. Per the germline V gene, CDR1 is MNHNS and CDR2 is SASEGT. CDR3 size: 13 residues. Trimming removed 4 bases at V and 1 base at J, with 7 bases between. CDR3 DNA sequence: TGTGCCAGCAGTGGTGTGGCGAACACTGAAGCTTTCTTT. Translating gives CASSGVANTEAFF.

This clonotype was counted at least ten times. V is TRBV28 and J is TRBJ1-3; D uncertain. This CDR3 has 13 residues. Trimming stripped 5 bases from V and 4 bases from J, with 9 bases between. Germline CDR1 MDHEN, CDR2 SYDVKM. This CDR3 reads CASSRLPGNTIYF. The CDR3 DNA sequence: TGTGCCAGCAGTCGCCTACCCGGAAACACCATATATTTT.

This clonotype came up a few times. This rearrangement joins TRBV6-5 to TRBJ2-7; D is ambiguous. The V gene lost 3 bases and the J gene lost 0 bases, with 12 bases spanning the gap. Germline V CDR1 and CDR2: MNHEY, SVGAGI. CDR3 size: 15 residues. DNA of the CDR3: TGTGCCAGCAGTTATTCGAGGCTTAGCTCCTACGAGCAGTACTTC. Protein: CASSYSRLSSYEQYF.

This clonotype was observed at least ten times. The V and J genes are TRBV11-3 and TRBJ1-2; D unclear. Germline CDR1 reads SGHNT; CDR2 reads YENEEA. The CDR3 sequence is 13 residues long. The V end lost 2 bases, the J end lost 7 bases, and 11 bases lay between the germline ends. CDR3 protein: CASSLSPSGGYTF. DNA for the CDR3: TGTGCCAGCAGCTTAAGTCCTTCGGGTGGCTACACCTTC. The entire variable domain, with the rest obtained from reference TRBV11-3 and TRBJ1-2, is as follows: EAGVVQSPRYKIIEKKQPVAFWCNPISGHNTLYWYLQNLGQGPELLIRYENEEAVDDSQLPKDRFSAERLKGVDSTLKIQPAELGDSAVYLCASSLSPSGGYTFGSGTRLTVV.

The CDR3 sequence: CSARGQGAIFYEQYF. The CDR3 nucleotides read TGCAGTGCTCGTGGGCAGGGGGCGATCTTTTACGAGCAGTACTTC. The chain is built from TRBV20-1 and TRBJ2-7; TRBD1 aligns across 8 bases. The germline CDR1 and CDR2 sequences are DFQATT and SNEGSKA (reference sequence). V lost 5 bases to trimming and J lost 4 bases; unmatched junction nucleotides: 13. This CDR3 comprises 15 residues.

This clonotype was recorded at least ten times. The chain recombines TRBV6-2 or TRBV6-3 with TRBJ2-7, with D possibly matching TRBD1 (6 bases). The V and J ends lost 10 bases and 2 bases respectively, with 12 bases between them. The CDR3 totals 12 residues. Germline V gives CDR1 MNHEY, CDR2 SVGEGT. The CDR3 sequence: CATSGATYEQYF. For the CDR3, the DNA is TGTGCCACTTCAGGGGCAACCTACGAGCAGTACTTC.

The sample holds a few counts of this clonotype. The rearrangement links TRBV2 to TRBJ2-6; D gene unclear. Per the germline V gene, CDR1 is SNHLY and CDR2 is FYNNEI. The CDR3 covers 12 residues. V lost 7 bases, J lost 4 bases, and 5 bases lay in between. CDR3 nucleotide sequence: TGTGCCAGCACCTCCGGGGCCAACGTCCTGACTTTC. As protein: CASTSGANVLTF. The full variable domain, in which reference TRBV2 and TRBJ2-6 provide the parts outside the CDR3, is EPEVTQTPSHQVTQMGQEVILRCVPISNHLYFYWYRQILGQKVEFLVSFYNNEISEKSEIFDDQFSVERPDGSNFTLKIRSTKLEDSAMYFCASTSGANVLTFGAGSRLTVL.

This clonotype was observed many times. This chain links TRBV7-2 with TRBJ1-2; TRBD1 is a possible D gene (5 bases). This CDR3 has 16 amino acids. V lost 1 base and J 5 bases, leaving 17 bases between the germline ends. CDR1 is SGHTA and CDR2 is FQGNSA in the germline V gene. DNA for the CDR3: TGTGCCAGCAGCTTAGGTCAGGGAAATACCTTTTATGGCTACACCTTC. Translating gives CASSLGQGNTFYGYTF.

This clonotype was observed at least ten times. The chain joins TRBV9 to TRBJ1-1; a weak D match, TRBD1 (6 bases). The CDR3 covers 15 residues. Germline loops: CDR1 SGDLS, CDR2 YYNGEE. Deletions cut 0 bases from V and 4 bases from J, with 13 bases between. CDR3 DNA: TGTGCCAGCAGCGTAGGCCCGGGGGCGATCACTGAAGCTTTCTTT. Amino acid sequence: CASSVGPGAITEAFF.

The DNA for the CDR3 is TGTGCCAGCAGCTTTAGGATGCCCTCACCGAACACCGGGGAGCTGTTTTTT. Its protein is CASSFRMPSPNTGELFF. This chain connects TRBV7-3 to TRBJ2-2; D is undetermined. V was shortened by 3 bases and J by 0 bases, with 14 bases between the two germline ends. The germline CDR1 and CDR2 sequences are SGHTA and FQGTGA. The CDR3 spans 17 residues. Full variable domain (remainder filled in from reference TRBV7-3 and TRBJ2-2): GAGVSQTPSNKVTEKGKYVELRCDPISGHTALYWYRQSLGQGPEFLIYFQGTGAADDSGLPNDRFFAVRPEGSVSTLKIQRTERGDSAVYLCASSFRMPSPNTGELFFGEGSRLTVL.